Reported below is one T cell receptor (beta chain). Up to 2 ug genomic DNA was used for TCRB CDR3 amplification. The PCR used 60 V beta and 13 J beta primers. TCRdb's table, derived via immunoSEQ multiplex PCR, lists solely in-frame clones and lacks some. The sample has 20,000 or so clones, roughly nine tenths seen once; the top ten hold just under 3%. This sample is drawn from a study of glioma-infiltrating T cells after dendritic cell vaccination. On the study more broadly: Dendritic cells derived from monocytes and pulsed with autologous tumor lysate formed the vaccine.

Time point in this sample: after dendritic cell vaccination, including at tumor progression/relapse. V lost 4 bases, J lost 9 bases, and 10 bases lay in between. Germline values: CDR1 DFQATT, CDR2 SNEGSKA (reference sequence). The CDR3 is 11 residues long. Here the sequenced sample was blood, taken after dendritic cell vaccination. The receptor's source is a human donor with glioblastoma. This sequence joins TRBV20-1 and TRBJ1-5; maybe TRBD1 (5 bases). The CDR3 DNA reads TGCAGTGCTACGCGGGGGGGGCCCCAGCATTTT. The encoded protein is CSATRGGPQHF.